This is a list of T cell receptor beta chains from one sample in a study of CD8+ T cells in alopecia areata. The assay was immunoSEQ multiplex PCR, and TCRdb's table has in-frame clones only and misses some. The sample has around 34,000 clones; roughly 53% are singletons. Sequences were obtained from NKG2D-high CD8+ T cells sorted from blood. Source of these receptors: a human donor with alopecia areata. Each CDR3 is given with its conserved first and last residue. The D gene is left open where the match is weak. Not every row has a clone size; where given, it reads once, few, many or a size class.

v_gene	abundance	d_gene	j_gene	CDR3aa	CDR3nt
TRBV13	NA	TRBD1	TRBJ1-2	CASSTDAGQGGHGYTF	TGTGCCAGCAGCACAGACGCGGGACAGGGAGGTCATGGCTACACCTTC
TRBV7-2	NA	TRBD2	TRBJ2-3	CASSPIGGAVDTQYF	TGTGCCAGCAGCCCTATCGGGGGGGCGGTAGATACGCAGTATTTT
TRBV4-3	NA	NA	TRBJ2-7	CASSQVWNRELEQYF	TGCGCCAGCAGCCAAGTTTGGAATCGGGAACTCGAGCAGTACTTC
TRBV28	few	TRBD1	TRBJ2-3	CASSLGRGPENTQYF	TGTGCCAGCAGTTTAGGCAGGGGGCCCGAAAATACGCAGTATTTT
TRBV19	NA	NA	TRBJ2-7	CASSIDRGEGEAYEQYF	TGTGCCAGTAGTATAGATCGGGGCGAGGGAGAGGCCTACGAGCAGTACTTC
TRBV18	medium-sized	TRBD1	TRBJ2-1	CASSPDRGHEQFF	TGTGCCAGCTCACCGGACAGGGGGCATGAGCAGTTCTTC
TRBV7-8	NA	TRBD1	TRBJ2-2	CASSHPQGAGTGELFF	TGTGCCAGCAGCCATCCACAGGGGGCGGGCACCGGGGAGCTGTTTTTT
TRBV23-1	NA	NA	TRBJ1-1	CASSLPRQNTEAFF	TGCGCCAGCAGTCTCCCGAGACAGAACACTGAAGCTTTCTTT
TRBV7-9	NA	NA	TRBJ2-6	CASSTPSMSGANVLTF	TGTGCCAGCAGCACGCCTTCTATGTCTGGGGCCAACGTCCTGACTTTC
TRBV13	NA	NA	TRBJ2-5	CASSPGVEETQYF	TGTGCCAGCAGCCCAGGGGTAGAAGAGACCCAGTACTTC
TRBV13	NA	TRBD1	TRBJ2-4	CASSAGQGIQYF	TGTGCCAGCAGCGCTGGACAGGGGATTCAGTACTTC
TRBV29-1	NA	NA	TRBJ2-7	CSVVGTVRNEQYF	TGCAGCGTTGTGGGTACGGTTCGAAACGAGCAGTACTTC
TRBV5-1	NA	TRBD2	TRBJ2-4	CASSPYLLLAGGPPSKNIQYF	TGCGCCAGCAGCCCCTACCTCCTTTTAGCGGGGGGGCCCCCGTCCAAAAACATTCAGTACTTC
TRBV12-5	NA	NA	TRBJ1-2	CASGLAGTGYGYTF	TGTGCTAGTGGTTTGGCAGGGACGGGCTATGGCTACACCTTC
TRBV4-3	few	NA	TRBJ2-7	CASSQGSGGGATEQYF	TGCGCCAGCAGCCAAGGAAGTGGAGGGGGCGCGACCGAGCAGTACTTC
TRBV28	NA	NA	TRBJ1-2	CASRGTMDYGYTF	TGTGCCAGCAGAGGCACGATGGACTATGGCTACACCTTC
TRBV28	few	NA	TRBJ2-7	CASSFGATYEQYF	TGTGCCAGCAGTTTCGGCGCAACCTACGAGCAGTACTTC
TRBV7-6	NA	NA	TRBJ1-5	CASSLTTDSNQPQHF	TGTGCCAGCAGCTTAACGACGGATAGCAATCAGCCCCAGCATTTT
TRBV18	NA	TRBD1	TRBJ2-7	CASSPDRGPYEQYF	TGTGCCAGCTCCCCGGACAGGGGGCCCTACGAGCAGTACTTC
TRBV7-9	few	TRBD2	TRBJ2-3	CASSYRTSGTDTQYF	TGTGCCAGCAGTTATCGGACTAGCGGGACAGATACGCAGTATTTT
TRBV7-9	NA	NA	TRBJ2-7	CASSSTYYEQYF	TGTGCCAGCAGCTCTACCTACTACGAGCAGTACTTC
TRBV7-3	NA	TRBD1	TRBJ2-3	CASSYRQGVHTDTQYF	TGTGCCAGCAGTTATCGACAGGGGGTACACACAGATACGCAGTATTTT
TRBV4-2	NA	TRBD2	TRBJ2-7	CASSSSGGYEQYF	TGTGCCAGCAGTTCAAGCGGGGGCTACGAGCAGTACTTC
TRBV5-4	few	NA	TRBJ2-1	CASSFGSGTYNEQFF	TGTGCCAGCAGCTTCGGTAGCGGTACCTACAATGAGCAGTTCTTC
TRBV7-9	NA	TRBD1	TRBJ1-2	CASSLPGGARLRNGYTF	TGTGCCAGCAGCTTACCAGGGGGCGCCCGGTTGAGGAATGGCTACACCTTC
TRBV2	NA	NA	TRBJ2-4	CASSGRQDPAKNIQYF	TGTGCCAGCAGTGGGCGACAGGACCCAGCCAAAAACATTCAGTACTTC
TRBV7-9	few	NA	TRBJ2-3	CASSSSSRGPTDTQYF	TGTGCCAGCTCCTCCTCTTCCCGGGGGCCCACAGATACGCAGTATTTT
TRBV7-9	NA	NA	TRBJ2-2	CASSSARSDTGELFF	TGTGCCAGCAGCTCAGCGAGATCGGACACCGGGGAGCTGTTTTTT
TRBV18	NA	TRBD2	TRBJ2-2	CASSPRGSLYTGELFF	TGTGCCAGCTCACCACGCGGGAGCTTGTACACCGGGGAGCTGTTTTTT
TRBV14	NA	TRBD1	TRBJ2-5	CASGGTGGFQETQYF	TGTGCCAGCGGTGGGACAGGGGGATTTCAAGAGACCCAGTACTTC
TRBV14	NA	NA	TRBJ2-3	CASSPPGTDTQYF	TGTGCCAGCAGCCCTCCGGGGACAGATACGCAGTATTTT
TRBV5-4	NA	NA	TRBJ2-1	CASSLGQSVEQFF	TGTGCCAGCAGCTTGGGGCAGTCCGTTGAGCAGTTCTTC
TRBV30	NA	TRBD1	TRBJ2-7	CAWWDRGGSYEQYF	TGTGCCTGGTGGGACAGGGGAGGTTCCTACGAGCAGTACTTC
TRBV5-5	NA	TRBD1	TRBJ2-5	CASSIPDRGVQETQYF	TGTGCCAGCAGCATCCCAGACAGGGGGGTTCAAGAGACCCAGTACTTC
TRBV5-1	NA	TRBD2	TRBJ2-1	CATRTSGRLGPYNEQFF	TGCGCCACCAGGACTAGCGGGAGACTGGGACCCTACAATGAGCAGTTCTTC
TRBV4-1	NA	NA	TRBJ1-5	CASSQDRSSNQPQHF	TGCGCCAGCAGCCAAGATCGGTCCAGCAATCAGCCCCAGCATTTT
TRBV4-1	NA	NA	TRBJ2-5	CASSQEAVVSKETQYF	TGCGCCAGCAGCCAAGAAGCGGTCGTCAGTAAAGAGACCCAGTACTTC
TRBV30	NA	NA	TRBJ1-2	CALSAGNGRYGYTF	TGTGCCTTGAGCGCGGGGAACGGTCGCTATGGCTACACCTTC